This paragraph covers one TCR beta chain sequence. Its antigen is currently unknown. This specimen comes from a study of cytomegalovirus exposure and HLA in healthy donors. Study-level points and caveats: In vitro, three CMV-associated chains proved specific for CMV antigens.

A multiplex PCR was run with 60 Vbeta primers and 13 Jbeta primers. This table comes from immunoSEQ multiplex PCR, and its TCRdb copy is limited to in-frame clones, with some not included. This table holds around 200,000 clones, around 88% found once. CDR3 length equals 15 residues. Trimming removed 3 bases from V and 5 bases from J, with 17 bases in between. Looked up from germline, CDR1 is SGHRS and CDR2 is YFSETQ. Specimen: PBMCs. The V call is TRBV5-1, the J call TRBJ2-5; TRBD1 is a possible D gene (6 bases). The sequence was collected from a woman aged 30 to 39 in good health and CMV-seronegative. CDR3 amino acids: CASSWEGGNAETQYF. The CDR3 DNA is TGCGCCAGCAGCTGGGAAGGGGGTAACGCGGAGACCCAGTACTTC.